This TCR beta chain was captured in a study of blood T cells in healthy people across ages. General study findings and limits: Both higher diversity and more naive CD4+ cells marked long-lived donors when set against aged donors.

The authors ran a second PCR of roughly 6 to 12 cycles using a sample-barcoded 5' primer and a J-beta primer mix. TCRdb itself ran the 5' RACE reads through MiXCR, one entry per CDR3 protein. This sample has 650,000 or so distinct CDR3 sequences, with around 50% found just once. V lost 2 bases, J lost 4 bases, and 8 bases lay in between. This CDR3 has 14 residues. Germline CDR1 SNHLY, CDR2 FYNNEI. A remark on this clonotype: The antigen remains unidentified.

This TCR derives from an elderly woman in good health. The V call is TRBV2, the J call TRBJ2-2; D is unresolved. Source material: blood. The CDR3 loop is CASSERQITGELFF. For the CDR3, the DNA is TGTGCCAGCAGTGAACGCCAAATCACCGGGGAGCTGTTTTTT.